The text below deals with one TCR beta chain. What antigen it recognizes has not been identified. Base qualities were left out, and no much larger clone turns up one base away. What this sample's time point label stands for: at surgical resection after neoadjuvant nivolumab +/- ipilimumab. The samples were taken from NEOSTAR, a phase 2 randomized trial in operable NSCLC that tested neoadjuvant nivolumab or nivolumab plus ipilimumab, followed by surgery. This specimen belongs to a study of neoadjuvant nivolumab and ipilimumab in lung cancer (dated by TCRdb to 2018 to 2020). Broadly, across the study: In the NEOSTAR trial, nivolumab was administered intravenously at 3 mg/kg on days 1, 15 and 29, and the combination arm also received ipilimumab 1 mg/kg on day 1 only. The major pathologic response (MPR) rate in the intention-to-treat population in each study arm was designated as the primary trial endpoint. The trial treated about 44 patients with operable NSCLC: 23 were randomized to nivolumab monotherapy and 21 to nivolumab plus ipilimumab. The study compared TCR repertoires in pretherapy (baseline) peripheral blood with TCR repertoires in tumors resected at surgery following neoadjuvant immune checkpoint blockade. Seven patients had matched pretherapy and resected tumor pairs analyzed, with four treated with nivolumab and three with nivolumab plus ipilimumab.

The library came from the immunoSEQ multiplex PCR assay. Concerning the study's data processing: Repertoires were summarized by richness and clonality, and significantly expanded and contracted clones were identified between pre- and post-therapy samples. TCRdb took this table from immuneACCESS and kept in-frame rearrangements with V and J called. Such tables lack part of the clones; where checked against another copy, unresolved V genes explain under half of the gap, and the rest is unexplained. V and J calls and clone size are given by that table; D and trimming were obtained from the DNA. For this sample the table gives 25,000 to 30,000 clones, of which more than 75% were detected only once. 18% of the sample is taken by the ten largest. Reading from cysteine to phenylalanine, the CDR3 counts 14 amino acids. Only the CDR3 region is kept as DNA, spanning 42 bases read in frame from base 1. From V the trimming removes 6 bases and from J it removes 7 bases, while the gene matches leave 9 bases of the junction unaccounted for. The germline V gene supplies CDR1 SGDLS and CDR2 YYNGEE.

The paper's findings and limits, for the study overall: TCR richness and clonality were greater in resected tumors than in tumor-adjacent uninvolved lung, and increases were seen in more dual-therapy-treated tumors. No significant correlation was found between TCR clonality and pathologic tumor regression, and only a single major-pathologic-response sample was available for the analysis of TCR clonality versus pathologic tumor regression. From pretherapy to surgery, tumor T-cell richness and clonality increased in three of three dual-therapy tumors but in only two of four nivolumab-treated tumors. TCR richness in pretherapy blood showed a positive correlation with richness in tumors resected after neoadjuvant therapy (Spearman R ≈ 0.8). A small number of samples underwent TCR sequencing.

The material sequenced was tumor tissue, taken after neoadjuvant nivolumab, alone or with ipilimumab, at or shortly before surgery. The chain was built from TRBV9 and TRBJ1-4, and 7 junction bases match TRBD1. The TCR sequence derives from an adult with non-small cell lung cancer. Here the CDR3 is given as CASTHRGGFEKLFF. The sequence in DNA is TGTGCCAGCACTCACAGGGGCGGTTTTGAAAAACTGTTTTTT. Where the CDR3 stops, the reference TRBV9 and TRBJ1-4 genes take over; the full variable domain is DSGVTQTPKHLITATGQRVTLRCSPRSGDLSVYWYQQSLDQGLQFLIQYYNGEERAKGNILERFSAQQFPDLHSELNLSSLELGDSALYFCASTHRGGFEKLFFGSGTQLSVL.